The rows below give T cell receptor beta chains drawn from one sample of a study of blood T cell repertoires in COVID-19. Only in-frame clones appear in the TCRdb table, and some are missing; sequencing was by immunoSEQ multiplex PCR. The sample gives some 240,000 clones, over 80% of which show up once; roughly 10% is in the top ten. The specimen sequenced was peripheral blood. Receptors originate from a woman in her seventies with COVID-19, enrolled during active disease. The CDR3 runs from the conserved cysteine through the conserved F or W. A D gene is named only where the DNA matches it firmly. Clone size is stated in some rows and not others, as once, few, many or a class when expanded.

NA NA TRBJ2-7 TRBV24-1 TGTGCCACCAGTGATTTACGATTAGAATTACAGGGTCAAGAGCAGTACTTC CATSDLRLELQGQEQYF
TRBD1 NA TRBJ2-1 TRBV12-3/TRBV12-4 TGTGCCAGCAGTACCCCGACAGGGACACAGTTCTTC CASSTPTGTQFF
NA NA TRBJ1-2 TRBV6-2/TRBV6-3 TGTGCCAGCAGTTACACGCGGGGGCAGGATGGCTACACCTTC CASSYTRGQDGYTF
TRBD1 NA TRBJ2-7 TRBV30 TGTGCCTGGAGACAGGGGTGGGTGCAGTACTTC CAWRQGWVQYF
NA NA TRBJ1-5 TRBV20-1 TGCAGTGCTAGTTGGCAGGGCAATCAGCCCCAGCATTTT CSASWQGNQPQHF
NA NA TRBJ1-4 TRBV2 TGTGCCAGCGCACCAGGTAGAAATGAAAAACTGTTTTTT CASAPGRNEKLFF
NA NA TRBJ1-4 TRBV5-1 TGCGCCAGCAGCCAAGGACGAAGGACAGCGCGAACTAATGAAAAACTGTTTTTT CASSQGRRTARTNEKLFF
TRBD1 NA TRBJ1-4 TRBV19 TGTGCCAGTAGTATGGGACAGGTCACTAATGAAAAACTGTTTTTT CASSMGQVTNEKLFF
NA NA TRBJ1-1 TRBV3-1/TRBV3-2 TGTGCCAGCAGCCAAGATTCCAATCTCCGGGCTGAAGCTTTCTTT CASSQDSNLRAEAFF
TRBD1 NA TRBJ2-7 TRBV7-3 TGTGCCAGCAGCTCTCCCGGGACAGGCCATTCCAGGCAGTACTTC CASSSPGTGHSRQYF
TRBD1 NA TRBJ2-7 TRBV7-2 TGTGCCAGCAGCCACAGGGGTCTAAGCTACGAGCAGTACTTC CASSHRGLSYEQYF
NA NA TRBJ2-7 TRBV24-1 TGTGCCACCAGTGATTCCTCTCGGTACGGGCAGTACTTC CATSDSSRYGQYF
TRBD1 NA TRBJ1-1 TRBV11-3 TGTGCCAGCAGCCACGGGACAGGGTCCATTGGAGCTTTCTTT CASSHGTGSIGAFF
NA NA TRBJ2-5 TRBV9 TGTGCCAGCAGCGTAGGACAGCGAGAGACCCAGTACTTC CASSVGQRETQYF
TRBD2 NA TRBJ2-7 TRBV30 TGTGCCTGGAGGCCTAGCGGGGTCTACGAGCAGTACTTC CAWRPSGVYEQYF
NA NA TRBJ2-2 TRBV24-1 TGTGCCACCAGTGAGGAGTACACCGGGGAGCTGTTTTTT CATSEEYTGELFF
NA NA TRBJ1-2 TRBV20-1 TGCAGTGCCTACAGGGCTGGCTACACCTTC CSAYRAGYTF
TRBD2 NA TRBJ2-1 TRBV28 TGTGCCAGCAGTTACCTCCCCGGGACTAGCGGGATATCCTACAATGAGCAGTTCTTC CASSYLPGTSGISYNEQFF
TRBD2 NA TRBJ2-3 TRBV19 TGTGCCAGTAGTACCGGGACTAGCGGGACAGATACGCAGTATTTT CASSTGTSGTDTQYF
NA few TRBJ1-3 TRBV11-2 TGTGCCAGCAGCCGCAGGGAAACTGGAAACACCATATATTTT CASSRRETGNTIYF
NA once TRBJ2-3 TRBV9 TGTGCCAGCAGCGTAAGCCCAGCGGGCACAGATACGCAGTATTTT CASSVSPAGTDTQYF
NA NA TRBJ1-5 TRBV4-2 TGTGCCAGCAGCCAAGTTACAGGGAAGATTTCTCAGCCCCAGCATTTT CASSQVTGKISQPQHF
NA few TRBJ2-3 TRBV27 TGTGCCAGCAGTCAAAACATAAATACGCAGTATTTT CASSQNINTQYF
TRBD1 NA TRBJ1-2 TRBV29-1 TGCAGCGTCTGGACAGGGGGGATCTATGGCTACACCTTC CSVWTGGIYGYTF
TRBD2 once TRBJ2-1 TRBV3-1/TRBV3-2 TGTGCCAGCAGCCACCTTGCCGGGACTAGCGGGACTAATGAGCAGTTCTTC CASSHLAGTSGTNEQFF
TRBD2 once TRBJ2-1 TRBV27 TGTGCCAGCAAGCCAGCGGGAGGGTGGAATGAGCAGTTCTTC CASKPAGGWNEQFF
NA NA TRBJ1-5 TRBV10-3 TGTGCCATCAGTGTTGGGGGCGATCAGCCCCAGCATTTT CAISVGGDQPQHF
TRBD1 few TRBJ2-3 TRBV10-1 TGCGCCAGCAGTGGACAGGGGGCTAGCACAGATACGCAGTATTTT CASSGQGASTDTQYF
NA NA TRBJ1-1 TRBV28 TGTGCCCTTCAGAGGACAGACCTGAACACTGAAGCTTTCTTT CALQRTDLNTEAFF
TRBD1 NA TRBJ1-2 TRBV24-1 TGTGCCACCAGTGACCCTTCGGGACAGGGGGCGCGGGGCTACACCTTC CATSDPSGQGARGYTF
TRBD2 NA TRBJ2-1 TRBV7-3 TGTGCCAGCAGCTTAAACCCGGGACTAGATCAGGGTGAGCAGTTCTTC CASSLNPGLDQGEQFF
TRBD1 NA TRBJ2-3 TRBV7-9 TGTGCCAGCAGGCAGGGGGCTGGGACAGATACGCAGTATTTT CASRQGAGTDTQYF
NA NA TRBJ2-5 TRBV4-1 TGCGCCAGCAGCCAACTACAGGGAGTAGAGACCCAGTACTTC CASSQLQGVETQYF
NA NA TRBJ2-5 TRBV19 TGTGCCAGTAGTAAGGGGGGGATAGGGGAAGAGACCCAGTACTTC CASSKGGIGEETQYF
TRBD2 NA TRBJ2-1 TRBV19 TGTGCCAGTAGTATAGTAGCGGGACTTAACAATGAGCAGTTCTTC CASSIVAGLNNEQFF
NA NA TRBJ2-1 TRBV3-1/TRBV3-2 TGTGCCAGCAGCGGGGGACACCCGTCCTACAATGAGCAGTTCTTC CASSGGHPSYNEQFF
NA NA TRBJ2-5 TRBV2 TGTGCCAGCTCCAGACAAGAGACCCAGTACTTC CASSRQETQYF
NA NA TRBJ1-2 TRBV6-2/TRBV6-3 TGTGCCAGCAGTCTCCGGCCAGGGGCCTATGGCTACACCTTC CASSLRPGAYGYTF
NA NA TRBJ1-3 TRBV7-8 TGTGCCAGCAGCTTAGGTCCTAGCTCTGGAAACACCATATATTTT CASSLGPSSGNTIYF
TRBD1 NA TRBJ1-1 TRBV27 TGTGCCAGCACCAAAAATAGGGGGCTTACGGGGGACACTGAAGCTTTCTTT CASTKNRGLTGDTEAFF
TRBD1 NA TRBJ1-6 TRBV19 TGTGCCAGTAGTATCACCGGGACAGGGACCTATAATTCACCCCTCCACTTT CASSITGTGTYNSPLHF
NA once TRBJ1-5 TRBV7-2 TGTGCCAGCAGCCCTCAGTTGATTTATAGCAATCAGCCCCAGCATTTT CASSPQLIYSNQPQHF
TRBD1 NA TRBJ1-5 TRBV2 TGTGCCAGCAGTGATACAGGGGTCAATCAGCCCCAGCATTTT CASSDTGVNQPQHF
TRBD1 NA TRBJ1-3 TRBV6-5 TGTGCCAGCAGTTCGACAGGGAGCGCTGGAAACACCATATATTTT CASSSTGSAGNTIYF
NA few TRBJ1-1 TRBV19 TGTGCCAGTAGTATTAAAGGGGGGGTAACTGAAGCTTTCTTT CASSIKGGVTEAFF
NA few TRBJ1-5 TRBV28 TGTGCCAGCACCAAATGGGCAAGCAATCAGCCCCAGCATTTT CASTKWASNQPQHF
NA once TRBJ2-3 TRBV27 TGTGCCAGCAGTTTTAGGGAGTGGAGCACAGATACGCAGTATTTT CASSFREWSTDTQYF
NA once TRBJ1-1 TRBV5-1 TGCGCCAGCAGCTTGGGGGGACATAACACTGAAGCTTTCTTT CASSLGGHNTEAFF
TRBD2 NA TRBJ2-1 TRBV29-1 TGCAGCGTTCGACTAGCGGGGAGAGACTCCTACAATGAGCAGTTCTTC CSVRLAGRDSYNEQFF
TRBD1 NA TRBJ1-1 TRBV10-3 TGTGCCATCAGCGACAGGGCACCCCTCACTGAAGCTTTCTTT CAISDRAPLTEAFF
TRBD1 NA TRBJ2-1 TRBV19 TGTGCCAGTAGTAGGGACAGGGAGGTGTCCAATGAGCAGTTCTTC CASSRDREVSNEQFF
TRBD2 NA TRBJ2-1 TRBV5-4 TGTGCCAGCAGCTCCCTACTAGCGGGATCCTACAATGAGCAGTTCTTC CASSSLLAGSYNEQFF
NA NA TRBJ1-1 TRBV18 TGTGCCAGCTCACCTAGCGTCACTGAAGCTTTCTTT CASSPSVTEAFF
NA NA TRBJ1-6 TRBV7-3 TGTGCCAGCAGCAGTCAAGGGGCTTCTAATTCACCCCTCCACTTT CASSSQGASNSPLHF